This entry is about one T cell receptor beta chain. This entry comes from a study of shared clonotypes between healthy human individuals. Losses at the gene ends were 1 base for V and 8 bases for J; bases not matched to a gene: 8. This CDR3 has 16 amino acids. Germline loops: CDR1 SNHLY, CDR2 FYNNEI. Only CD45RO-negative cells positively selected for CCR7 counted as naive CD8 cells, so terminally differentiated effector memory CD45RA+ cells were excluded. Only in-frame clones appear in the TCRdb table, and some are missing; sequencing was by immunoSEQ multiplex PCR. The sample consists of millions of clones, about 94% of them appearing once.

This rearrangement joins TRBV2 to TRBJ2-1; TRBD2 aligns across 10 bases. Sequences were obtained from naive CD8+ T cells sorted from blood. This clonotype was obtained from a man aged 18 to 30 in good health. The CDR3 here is CASSEVPSGSPDEQFF. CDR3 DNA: TGTGCCAGCAGTGAAGTCCCTAGCGGGAGCCCCGATGAGCAGTTCTTC.